The 22 T cell receptor beta chains below were found in one sample sequenced in a study of radiation and T cells in renal cell carcinoma. Measured with immunoSEQ multiplex PCR; TCRdb has only the in-frame clones, and not every one. The table records some 120,000 clones, 81% of them present only once. Time point denoted: blood 2 weeks post-SBRT. Stated treatment: 15 Gy SBRT to primary tumor, nephrectomy 4 weeks later. The sample in question was blood, obtained from a patient whose treatment included radiotherapy and nephrectomy. These receptors were collected from a man in his fifties with renal cell carcinoma.

The gene calls are TRBV9 and TRBJ2-3; TRBD2 matches 7 bases. Losses at the gene ends were 0 bases for V and 1 base for J; bases not matched to a gene: 5. The CDR3 length is 16 residues. CDR1 is SGDLS, CDR2 YYNGEE, per germline. CDR3: CASSVALREGTDTQYF. The CDR3 DNA sequence: TGTGCCAGCAGCGTAGCTCTCCGGGAGGGCACAGATACGCAGTATTTT.

The chain recombines TRBV5-5 with TRBJ1-1; no firm D call. CDR3 length equals 14 residues. Germline V gene sequence: CDR1 SGHKS, CDR2 YYEKEE (reference sequence). Trimming pared 1 base from V and 5 bases from J, leaving 12 bases between. The DNA of the CDR3 is TGTGCCAGCAGCTTGTATCGGGGAGGGACTGAAGCTTTCTTT. Translating it yields CASSLYRGGTEAFF.

Here the CDR3 DNA reads TGCGCCAGCAGCCCAACCCACCCTAGCACAGATACGCAGTATTTT. It translates to CASSPTHPSTDTQYF. The chain uses TRBV5-1 and TRBJ2-3; D ambiguous. V was pared by 4 bases and J by 0 bases, with 12 bases between. The germline V gene encodes CDR1 SGHRS and CDR2 YFSETQ. The CDR3 is 15 residues long.

V usage is TRBV5-1 and J usage is TRBJ2-7, with 8 bases aligning to TRBD2. Germline-derived CDR1 and CDR2 are SGHRS and YFSETQ. The J segment lost 1 base and the V segment lost 6 bases, leaving 9 bases of the junction unmatched. The CDR3 runs 15 residues. The CDR3 DNA reads TGCGCCAGCACTCCGACTAGCGCCGAATCCTACGAGCAGTACTTC. This sequence encodes CASTPTSAESYEQYF.

The chain has TRBV5-1 and TRBJ1-3; maybe TRBD1 (5 bases). CDR3 length: 14 amino acids. Germline V gene sequence: CDR1 SGHRS, CDR2 YFSETQ. The V gene lost 1 base and the J gene lost 0 bases, with 5 bases spanning the gap. CDR3 amino acids: CASSLQGSGNTIYF. CDR3 coding DNA: TGCGCCAGCAGCTTGCAGGGCTCTGGAAACACCATATATTTT.

V usage is TRBV19 and J usage is TRBJ2-5; D is ambiguous. V was trimmed by 2 bases and J by 0 bases, leaving 13 bases between them. Germline-derived CDR1 and CDR2 are LNHDA and SQIVND (reference sequence). This CDR3 contains 16 residues. The CDR3 loop reads CASSITWGSYQETQYF. DNA for the CDR3: TGTGCCAGTAGTATAACTTGGGGAAGCTACCAAGAGACCCAGTACTTC.

This clone came up once. The V and J genes are TRBV7-6 and TRBJ2-3; a possible D gene is TRBD1 (5 bases). The CDR3 runs to 13 residues. V was shortened by 5 bases and J by 6 bases, with 12 bases between the two germline ends. Looked up from germline, CDR1 is SGHVS and CDR2 is FNYEAQ. The CDR3 loop is CASSPRPGDTQYF. The CDR3 DNA reads as TGTGCCAGCAGCCCACGGCCAGGGGATACGCAGTATTTT. Complete variable domain (other parts from reference TRBV7-6 and TRBJ2-3): GAGVSQSPRYKVTKRGQDVALRCDPISGHVSLYWYRQALGQGPEFLTYFNYEAQQDKSGLPNDRFSAERPEGSISTLTIQRTEQRDSAMYRCASSPRPGDTQYFGPGTRLTVL.

The chain has TRBV28 and TRBJ1-5; 7 bases align to TRBD1. Per germline, CDR1 MDHEN and CDR2 SYDVKM. J gave up 6 bases and V 3 bases, and 8 bases lay outside the gene matches. This CDR3 comprises 15 residues. This chain's CDR3 is CASSFPRQGSQPQHF. Here the CDR3 DNA reads TGTGCCAGCAGTTTCCCCCGACAGGGCTCTCAGCCCCAGCATTTT.

This chain links TRBV11-1 with TRBJ1-2; no clear D. CDR1 is SGHAT, CDR2 FQDESV, per germline (reference sequence). The CDR3 sequence is 13 residues long. Between the trimmed V and J ends, which lost 8 bases and 3 bases, there was a span of 13 bases. DNA for the CDR3: TGTGCCAGCCGGAAGTCGGGCGACTATGGCTACACCTTC. This encodes CASRKSGDYGYTF.

V and J are TRBV5-1 and TRBJ2-2; TRBD1 aligns across 7 bases. CDR3 length equals 17 residues. V was pared by 0 bases and J by 0 bases, with 5 bases of the junction left unmatched. Per germline, CDR1 SGHRS and CDR2 YFSETQ. CDR3 nucleotide sequence: TGCGCCAGCAGCTTGGAGATTGGGACAGCGAACACCGGGGAGCTGTTTTTT. As protein: CASSLEIGTANTGELFF.

This clone has a handful of counts. The V and J genes are TRBV5-4 and TRBJ1-6; D is perhaps TRBD1 (5 bases). V was cut by 2 bases and J by 9 bases, with 12 bases left in between. The germline V gene has CDR1 SGHNT and CDR2 YYREEE (reference sequence). The CDR3 totals 14 residues. CDR3 sequence reads: CASSFSGNRSPLHF. CDR3 in DNA: TGTGCCAGCAGCTTTTCAGGGAATCGTTCACCCCTCCACTTT. Looking up the rest from reference TRBV5-4 and TRBJ1-6 gives the full variable domain: ETGVTQSPTHLIKTRGQQVTLRCSSQSGHNTVSWYQQALGQGPQFIFQYYREEENGRGNFPPRFSGLQFPNYSSELNVNALELDDSALYLCASSFSGNRSPLHFGNGTRLTVT.

The rearrangement joins TRBV4-1 to TRBJ2-3; 8 bases are a match to TRBD1. CDR1 is MGHRA and CDR2 is YSYEKL in the germline V gene. The CDR3 is made up of 15 amino acids. The V gene end was trimmed by 5 bases and the J gene end by 4 bases; junction bases not matched to a gene: 8. In DNA, the CDR3 is TGCGCCAGCAGCGGACAGGACAGGGCGGCAGATACGCAGTATTTT. Its translation is CASSGQDRAADTQYF.

The rearrangement joins TRBV7-3 to TRBJ2-1; possible D gene TRBD2, 7 bases. Trimming took off 5 bases at V and 11 bases at J, with 16 bases between the two ends. The CDR3 totals 13 residues. Germline-derived CDR1 and CDR2 are SGHTA and FQGTGA. CDR3 in DNA: TGTGCCAGCAGCAGTCCGGGAGGACAGCAGCAGTTCTTC. Protein: CASSSPGGQQQFF.

The V gene is TRBV19, the J gene TRBJ1-5, with a tentative D call TRBD1 (6 bases). The CDR3 runs 19 residues. Germline V gene lookup returns CDR1 LNHDA and CDR2 SQIVND (reference sequence). V lost 1 base to trimming and J lost 0 bases, with 19 bases between them. The CDR3 protein is CASSIGGRGYENSNQPQHF. For the CDR3, the DNA is TGTGCCAGTAGTATAGGGGGCAGGGGATACGAAAATAGCAATCAGCCCCAGCATTTT. Drawing the rest from reference TRBV19 and TRBJ1-5, the complete variable domain is DGGITQSPKYLFRKEGQNVTLSCEQNLNHDAMYWYRQDPGQGLRLIYYSQIVNDFQKGDIAEGYSVSREKKESFPLTVTSAQKNPTAFYLCASSIGGRGYENSNQPQHFGDGTRLSIL.

The chain links TRBV2 to TRBJ2-3; D perhaps matches TRBD1 (5 bases). V was cut by 4 bases and J by 1 base, with 9 bases left in between. Germline V gives CDR1 SNHLY, CDR2 FYNNEI. This CDR3 is built from 14 residues. The CDR3 nucleotides are TGTGCCAGCAGTGTGGTGACAGGCACAGATACGCAGTATTTT. This encodes CASSVVTGTDTQYF.

This clone was observed once. Written as DNA, the CDR3 is TGTGCCAGCAGCGCTTTTGAGTTGGGACAATATGGCTACACCTTC. Translated, it gives CASSAFELGQYGYTF. V gene TRBV7-2 combines with J gene TRBJ1-2; TRBD1 might be the D (6 bases). Per the germline V gene, CDR1 is SGHTA and CDR2 is FQGNSA. V was pared by 5 bases and J by 5 bases, with 18 bases between. This CDR3 spans 15 amino acids.

The chain employs TRBV5-4 and TRBJ1-4; possibly TRBD1 for D (5 bases). Trimming stripped 1 base from V and 5 bases from J, with 15 bases between. The CDR3 totals 16 residues. Germline loops: CDR1 SGHNT, CDR2 YYREEE (reference sequence). The chain's CDR3 is CASSLLRDRGNEKLFF. CDR3 coding DNA: TGTGCCAGCAGCTTGTTGCGGGACCGCGGGAATGAAAAACTGTTTTTT.

The chain uses TRBV7-9 and TRBJ2-5, with 7 bases fitting TRBD1. The CDR3 length is 15 residues. The germline V gene has CDR1 SEHNR and CDR2 FQNEAQ (reference sequence). V lost 3 bases, J lost 5 bases, and 9 bases stayed unmatched. This CDR3 reads CASSFVSGGDETQYF. CDR3 DNA sequence: TGTGCCAGCAGCTTTGTCTCAGGGGGTGATGAGACCCAGTACTTC.

J is TRBJ1-5 and V is TRBV27; D not certain. This CDR3 contains 12 residues. The V end lost 5 bases, the J end lost 7 bases, and 9 bases lay between the germline ends. Germline lookup yields CDR1 MNHEY and CDR2 SMNVEV (reference sequence). The CDR3 sequence: CASSGIGQPQHF. The CDR3 DNA follows: TGTGCCAGCAGTGGAATCGGCCAGCCCCAGCATTTT.

This clone was detected only a few times. The chain is built from TRBV10-3 and TRBJ2-7, with 9 nucleotides matching TRBD2. The germline gives CDR1 ENHRY, CDR2 SYGVKD. The V segment lost 11 bases and the J segment 7 bases; nucleotides outside the gene matches: 6. The CDR3 sequence is 11 residues long. CDR3 amino acids: CAGGTSIEQYF. The CDR3 DNA reads as TGTGCCGGCGGGACTAGCATTGAGCAGTACTTC.

This chain links TRBV4-1 with TRBJ1-1, with D perhaps matching TRBD1 (5 bases). This CDR3 contains 15 residues. Germline values: CDR1 MGHRA, CDR2 YSYEKL. V lost 4 bases and J 6 bases, leaving 18 bases between the germline ends. CDR3 protein: CASSPEHMRGAEAFF. The CDR3 nucleotides read TGCGCCAGCAGCCCAGAGCATATGAGGGGCGCTGAAGCTTTCTTT.

The chain employs TRBV5-4 and TRBJ2-3; TRBD1 matches at 7 bases. The CDR3 runs 15 residues. Germline V gene lookup returns CDR1 SGHNT and CDR2 YYREEE (reference sequence). Germline trimming cut 2 bases from V and 4 bases from J; bases unmatched to any gene: 7. CDR3 amino acids: CASSFRQGNADTQYF. The DNA for the CDR3 is TGTGCCAGCAGCTTCAGACAGGGTAACGCAGATACGCAGTATTTT.